This TCR beta chain comes out of a study of T cell changes during pregnancy in multiple sclerosis. The table came from immunoSEQ multiplex PCR; TCRdb's copy has only in-frame clones and leaves some out. The top ten hold almost 4.5% of the sample, which has fewer than 50,000 clones, approximately 94% seen once. The material sequenced was CD8+ T cells from peripheral blood mononuclear cells, taken in the first trimester of pregnancy. The sequence was obtained from a female donor with multiple sclerosis, enrolled in a pregnancy study.

CDR3 in DNA: TGTGCCAGCAGCCAAGTACCACAGGGGAGCACAGATACGCAGTATTTT. Translating gives CASSQVPQGSTDTQYF. The chain couples TRBV4-2 to TRBJ2-3, with TRBD1 matching 7 bases. The V gene's germline CDR1 is LGHNA and CDR2 YNFKEQ. The junction had 4 bases not matched to a gene; V was cut back by 1 base and J by 0 bases. The CDR3 extends over 16 amino acids.